This is a list of T cell receptor beta chains from one sample in a study of CD8+CD57+ T cells in acquired aplastic anemia. TCRdb reanalysed the reads using MiXCR and keeps one entry per CDR3 protein. In the table there are 150,000 to 200,000 distinct CDR3 sequences, around 47% of which are singletons. The material sequenced was sorted CD4+, CD8+, or CD8+CD57+ T cells (not recorded which) from PBMCs. The receptors derive from a human donor with aplastic anemia. Each CDR3 is given with its conserved first and last residue. The order of the fields is V gene, clone size, J gene, D gene, CDR3 DNA, CDR3 protein. D genes are given only for firm matches. Expanded clones get a size class; other rows say once, few or many, or leave the size out.

V gene: TRBV2
clone size: -
J gene: TRBJ2-5
D gene: -
CDR3 DNA: TGTGCCTGCAGGGGCGGGAACGTGGCAGAGACCCAGTACTTC
CDR3 protein: CACRGGNVAETQYF

V gene: TRBV19
clone size: -
J gene: TRBJ2-7
D gene: -
CDR3 DNA: TGTGCCAGTAGTGTAGGACAGATAACCTACGAGCAGTACTTC
CDR3 protein: CASSVGQITYEQYF

V gene: TRBV19
clone size: -
J gene: TRBJ1-5
D gene: -
CDR3 DNA: TGTGCCAGTAGTATAGGCGGGGCAGGGTATAGCAATCAGCCCCAGCATTTT
CDR3 protein: CASSIGGAGYSNQPQHF

V gene: TRBV7-9
clone size: -
J gene: TRBJ2-7
D gene: -
CDR3 DNA: TGTGCCAGCAGCTTTACCAGGGCTTACGAGCAGTACTTC
CDR3 protein: CASSFTRAYEQYF

V gene: TRBV12-3/TRBV12-4
clone size: -
J gene: TRBJ2-7
D gene: -
CDR3 DNA: TGTGCCAGCAGCATGATCGGAGGTAACGAGCAGTACTTC
CDR3 protein: CASSMIGGNEQYF

V gene: TRBV12-3/TRBV12-4
clone size: few
J gene: TRBJ1-1
D gene: TRBD1
CDR3 DNA: TGTGCCAGCAGTTTGGGCAGGGGGAGGAGGACTGAAGCTTTCTTT
CDR3 protein: CASSLGRGRRTEAFF

V gene: TRBV5-4
clone size: many
J gene: TRBJ2-1
D gene: TRBD1
CDR3 DNA: TGTGCCAGCAGCTACGGACAGGGCTCCTACAATGAGCAGTTCTTC
CDR3 protein: CASSYGQGSYNEQFF

V gene: TRBV10-3
clone size: -
J gene: TRBJ2-3
D gene: TRBD1
CDR3 DNA: TGTGCCATCAGTCCGGGACAGGGGGCAGGCACAGATACGCAGTATTTT
CDR3 protein: CAISPGQGAGTDTQYF

V gene: TRBV5-1
clone size: many
J gene: TRBJ1-1
D gene: -
CDR3 DNA: TGCGCCAGCAGCCCGATCAAGAACACTGAAGCTTTCTTT
CDR3 protein: CASSPIKNTEAFF

V gene: TRBV7-6
clone size: many
J gene: TRBJ2-1
D gene: TRBD2
CDR3 DNA: TGTGCCAGCAGCTTATCTAAAAGTACGACTAGCGGGAACAATGAGCAGTTCTTC
CDR3 protein: CASSLSKSTTSGNNEQFF

V gene: TRBV29-1
clone size: many
J gene: TRBJ2-5
D gene: -
CDR3 DNA: TGCAGCGTTGCCTACAGGAGGGGACAAGAGACCCAGTACTTC
CDR3 protein: CSVAYRRGQETQYF

V gene: TRBV29-1
clone size: -
J gene: TRBJ1-2
D gene: -
CDR3 DNA: TGCAGCGTTGAAGTAGACCCGAGGAACTATGGCTGCACCTTC
CDR3 protein: CSVEVDPRNYGCTF

V gene: TRBV20-1
clone size: -
J gene: TRBJ1-2
D gene: -
CDR3 DNA: TGCAGCGCTAAGCCAGGGAACTATGGCTACACCTTC
CDR3 protein: CSAKPGNYGYTF

V gene: TRBV2
clone size: -
J gene: TRBJ1-6
D gene: TRBD1
CDR3 DNA: TGTGCCAGCAGCCGAAGACAGGGGGGGTCACCCCTCCACTTT
CDR3 protein: CASSRRQGGSPLHF

V gene: TRBV20-1
clone size: -
J gene: TRBJ1-5
D gene: -
CDR3 DNA: TGCAGTGCTAGGGTTAACCAGGAGCCCCAGCATTTT
CDR3 protein: CSARVNQEPQHF

V gene: TRBV10-3
clone size: few
J gene: TRBJ1-1
D gene: -
CDR3 DNA: TGTGCCAGCAGTGAGAGGGGGGGATTGAACACTGAAGCTTTCTTT
CDR3 protein: CASSERGGLNTEAFF

V gene: TRBV7-3
clone size: -
J gene: TRBJ1-1
D gene: -
CDR3 DNA: TGTGCCAGCAGCTCCGCCGGGGGGACTGAAGCTTTCTTT
CDR3 protein: CASSSAGGTEAFF

V gene: TRBV19
clone size: -
J gene: TRBJ2-4
D gene: -
CDR3 DNA: TGTGCCAGTAGTATAGTTGCAGGGCGTTGGGCCAAAAACATTCAGTACTTC
CDR3 protein: CASSIVAGRWAKNIQYF

V gene: TRBV15
clone size: medium-sized
J gene: TRBJ1-1
D gene: TRBD1
CDR3 DNA: TGTGCCACCAGCACGCGACAGGGCGACACTGAAGCTTTCTTT
CDR3 protein: CATSTRQGDTEAFF

V gene: TRBV20-1
clone size: many
J gene: TRBJ2-5
D gene: -
CDR3 DNA: TGCAGTGCCGTTCCGGGGCTCAGTCAAGAGACCCAGTACTTC
CDR3 protein: CSAVPGLSQETQYF

V gene: TRBV4-3
clone size: many
J gene: TRBJ1-1
D gene: -
CDR3 DNA: TGCGCCAGCAGCGGGAGGGATAACACTGAAGCTTTCTTT
CDR3 protein: CASSGRDNTEAFF

V gene: TRBV10-2
clone size: -
J gene: TRBJ2-2
D gene: -
CDR3 DNA: TGCGCCAGCAGGAATTACCCCACCGGGGAGCTGTTTTTT
CDR3 protein: CASRNYPTGELFF

V gene: TRBV19
clone size: many
J gene: TRBJ2-2
D gene: -
CDR3 DNA: TGTGCCAGTAGTATAGTCGCCACCGGGGAGCTGTTTTTT
CDR3 protein: CASSIVATGELFF

V gene: TRBV5-1
clone size: many
J gene: TRBJ2-1
D gene: TRBD1
CDR3 DNA: TGCGCCAGCAGCTACAGGGGGCCCTCCAATGAGCAGTTCTTC
CDR3 protein: CASSYRGPSNEQFF

V gene: TRBV5-1
clone size: -
J gene: TRBJ2-5
D gene: -
CDR3 DNA: TGCGCCAGCAGTTCCGGACCCCTTCGGGAAGAGACCCAGTACTTC
CDR3 protein: CASSSGPLREETQYF

V gene: TRBV9
clone size: -
J gene: TRBJ1-6
D gene: -
CDR3 DNA: TGTGCCAGCAGCGTAGCAGTGGGGAATTCACCCCTCCACTTT
CDR3 protein: CASSVAVGNSPLHF

V gene: TRBV7-3
clone size: many
J gene: TRBJ2-2
D gene: -
CDR3 DNA: TGTGCCAGCAGCATCTCACAGCGGGCGAACACCGGGGAGCTGTTTTTT
CDR3 protein: CASSISQRANTGELFF

V gene: TRBV11-2
clone size: -
J gene: TRBJ2-3
D gene: TRBD1
CDR3 DNA: TGTGCCAGCAGCTTAAGGAGGAAGGGACAGTCAGATACGCAGTATTTT
CDR3 protein: CASSLRRKGQSDTQYF

V gene: TRBV6-2/TRBV6-3
clone size: many
J gene: TRBJ1-5
D gene: -
CDR3 DNA: TGTGCCAGCAGTTACGTCCTGAGGGGCGGTCAGCCCCAGCATTTT
CDR3 protein: CASSYVLRGGQPQHF

V gene: TRBV7-6
clone size: -
J gene: TRBJ2-5
D gene: TRBD2
CDR3 DNA: TGTGCCAGCAGCCCAGGACTAGCGGGGGGCTGGGAGACCCAGTACTTC
CDR3 protein: CASSPGLAGGWETQYF

V gene: TRBV7-3
clone size: many
J gene: TRBJ2-1
D gene: -
CDR3 DNA: TGTGCCAGCAGCTTAACTCCGGGACCCCACCTGAACAATGAGCAGTTCTTC
CDR3 protein: CASSLTPGPHLNNEQFF

V gene: TRBV7-2
clone size: many
J gene: TRBJ1-5
D gene: -
CDR3 DNA: TGTGCCAGCAGCTTATCATGGGGTGGCAATCAGCCCCAGCATTTT
CDR3 protein: CASSLSWGGNQPQHF

V gene: TRBV4-1
clone size: few
J gene: TRBJ2-4
D gene: -
CDR3 DNA: TGCGCCAGCAGCCAAGAGCCGACAGTTCATCTAGCCAAAAACATTCAGTACTTC
CDR3 protein: CASSQEPTVHLAKNIQYF